The 19 T cell receptor beta chains below come from one sample, sequenced in a study of T cell repertoires in cytomegalovirus infection. TCRdb analysed the reads with MiXCR anew, one entry per CDR3 protein. The sample has roughly 860,000 distinct CDR3 sequences; approximately 32% are singletons. Their recognized antigens are unknown. Here the sequenced sample was cultured CD8+ T cells from PBMCs, taken from culture after CMV antigen stimulation. These receptors were taken from a human donor in good health (CMV status not recorded). Some clones in this sample may be carry-over from other donors' samples.

This clonotype was recorded at least ten times. J is TRBJ1-5 and V is TRBV7-2, with D possibly matching TRBD1 (5 bases). Germline V gene lookup returns CDR1 SGHTA and CDR2 FQGNSA. There are 17 residues in the CDR3. V was shortened by 5 bases and J by 0 bases, with 17 bases between the two germline ends. The CDR3 DNA sequence: TGTGCCAGCAGCCGGACACCCCCCGGTTATAGCAATCAGCCCCAGCATTTT. It translates to CASSRTPPGYSNQPQHF.

In its sample, this clonotype was seen a few times. This sequence joins TRBV4-1 and TRBJ1-5, with TRBD1 matching over 11 bases. Losses at the gene ends were 4 bases for V and 5 bases for J; bases not matched to a gene: 7. This CDR3 is built from 16 residues. CDR1 and CDR2 (germline): MGHRA, YSYEKL. The chain's CDR3 is CASSPRTGGRDQPQHF. The CDR3 nucleotides are TGCGCCAGCAGCCCTCGGACAGGGGGCCGAGATCAGCCCCAGCATTTT.

This chain connects TRBV5-1 to TRBJ2-2; unclear D gene. Germline V gene data show CDR1 as SGHRS and CDR2 as YFSETQ. Trimming removed 6 bases at V and 3 bases at J, with 12 bases between. This CDR3 is 14 amino acids long. DNA for the CDR3: TGCGCCAGCACGGACCAAGCCGACACCGGGGAGCTGTTTTTT. Residues: CASTDQADTGELFF.

This clonotype was detected a few times. The V gene is TRBV2, the J gene TRBJ1-6; D is unresolved. Per the germline V gene, CDR1 is SNHLY and CDR2 is FYNNEI. Trimming removed 1 base at V and 0 bases at J, with 10 bases between. The CDR3 is 17 residues long. The CDR3 is CASSEEGVNSYNSPLHF. Here the CDR3 DNA reads TGTGCCAGCAGTGAAGAAGGAGTTAACTCCTATAATTCACCCCTCCACTTT.

This clonotype was detected a few times. The CDR3 DNA follows: TGTGCCAGCAGTTACTCGGCAGCCGGGGAGCTGTTTTTT. It translates to CASSYSAAGELFF. The chain joins TRBV6-5 to TRBJ2-2; D not certain. Germline V gives CDR1 MNHEY, CDR2 SVGAGI. The V end lost 0 bases, the J end lost 6 bases, and 5 bases lay between the germline ends. This CDR3 spans 13 amino acids.

With respect to this clonotype: The junction departs from germline at one end; a sequencing error may be responsible. The V gene is TRBV10-2, the J gene TRBJ2-7; a weak D match, TRBD2 (5 bases). This CDR3 contains 12 residues. The germline gives CDR1 WSHSY, CDR2 SAAADI. The CDR3 DNA reads TGCACCAGCAGTCCGGGGATTCCGGAACAGTACTTC. Translating gives CTSSPGIPEQYF.

This clonotype has just one count. The junction does not match germline at one end; this may be a read error. The V call is TRBV6-2 or TRBV6-3, the J call TRBJ2-1, with D possibly being TRBD1 (6 bases). Germline CDR1 MNHEY, CDR2 SVGEGT. There are 16 residues in the CDR3. Here the CDR3 DNA reads TGTACCAGCAGTTACTCCAGACGGACAGACTACAATGAGCAGTTCTTC. Protein product: CTSSYSRRTDYNEQFF.

The CDR3 DNA sequence: TGTGCCAGCAGTCTAGGCCCCACAGGGGGAGAGACCCAGTACTTC. It is translated as CASSLGPTGGETQYF. This chain joins TRBV12-3 or TRBV12-4 and TRBJ2-5, with TRBD1 matching 8 bases. The CDR3 contains 15 residues. V was clipped by 5 bases and J by 4 bases; unmatched bases: 9.

V and J are TRBV10-3 and TRBJ2-1; the match to TRBD1 covers 8 bases. CDR1 is ENHRY, CDR2 SYGVKD, per germline. The CDR3 length is 18 residues. V was clipped by 5 bases and J by 0 bases; unmatched bases: 12. The CDR3 reads CAISPRTGLLSSYNEQFF. The CDR3 DNA reads TGTGCCATCAGTCCTAGGACAGGGCTTCTAAGCTCCTACAATGAGCAGTTCTTC.

To note about this clonotype: The junction and the germline gene differ at one end; a read error may be behind it. The CDR3 coding sequence is TGTGACAGCAGTAACGGGACGCCGGAATATGGCTACACCTTC. It is translated as CDSSNGTPEYGYTF. The chain has TRBV2 and TRBJ1-2; TRBD1 might be the D (5 bases). CDR3 length: 14 amino acids. Germline V gene sequence: CDR1 SNHLY, CDR2 FYNNEI.

The V call is TRBV9, the J call TRBJ1-1; D not certain. The CDR3 is 16 residues long. Germline values: CDR1 SGDLS, CDR2 YYNGEE. V lost 4 bases to trimming and J lost 6 bases, with 22 bases between them. The CDR3 nucleotides read TGTGCCAGCAGCTCCAAGAGGGTCCCCGCAGTCTCTGAAGCTTTCTTT. Its translation: CASSSKRVPAVSEAFF.

Here the CDR3 DNA reads TGTGCCAGCAGTTCCGGGTGGGGGCATCAGCCCCAGCATTTT. It encodes CASSSGWGHQPQHF. The chain uses TRBV6-2 or TRBV6-3 and TRBJ1-5, with D perhaps TRBD1 (6 bases). Trimming cost V 4 bases and J 5 bases, with 12 bases left between them. The length of the CDR3 is 14 residues. Germline loops: CDR1 MNHEY, CDR2 SVGEGT.

The rearrangement links TRBV3-1 to TRBJ2-7; 9 nucleotides line up with TRBD2. CDR1 and CDR2 (germline): LGHDT, YNNKEL (reference sequence). The junction had 5 bases not matched to a gene; V was cut back by 1 base and J by 4 bases. This CDR3 region has 15 residues. The DNA of the CDR3 is TGTGCCAGCAGCCAAGGAGGACTAGCGTTTTACGAGCAGTACTTC. This sequence encodes CASSQGGLAFYEQYF.

The chain has TRBV11-3 and TRBJ2-2; D is uncertain. V lost 5 bases and J lost 6, with 10 bases in between. CDR3 length: 13 amino acids. Germline CDR1 reads SGHNT; CDR2 reads YENEEA. The CDR3 is CASSGVHAGELFF. The CDR3 DNA reads as TGTGCCAGCAGCGGGGTGCACGCCGGGGAGCTGTTTTTT.

The V call is TRBV12-3 or TRBV12-4, the J call TRBJ1-2, with no clear D. Trimming pared 7 bases from V and 3 bases from J, leaving 15 bases between. The CDR3 sequence is 14 residues long. The CDR3 coding sequence is TGTGCCAGCACCAAATGGCGGGGAGACTATGGCTACACCTTC. Protein sequence: CASTKWRGDYGYTF.

This clonotype appeared many times. The chain joins TRBV7-2 to TRBJ1-6; D possibly corresponds to TRBD1 (5 bases). The CDR3 extends over 15 amino acids. Germline-derived CDR1 and CDR2 are SGHTA and FQGNSA. The V end was cut by 1 base, the J end by 2 bases, with 6 bases between. Here the CDR3 DNA reads TGTGCCAGCAGCTTAGGAGGGGCCTATAATTCACCCCTCCACTTT. Encoded protein: CASSLGGAYNSPLHF.

In this sample, this clonotype turned up a few times. V and J are TRBV5-6 and TRBJ1-1; D ambiguous. V lost 3 bases, J lost 0 bases, and 12 bases lay in between. Germline CDR1 reads SGHDT; CDR2 reads YYEEEE. The CDR3 totals 15 residues. CDR3 in amino acids: CASSYWAGVNTEAFF. The CDR3 DNA reads as TGTGCCAGCAGCTACTGGGCCGGGGTGAACACTGAAGCTTTCTTT.

The CDR3 DNA follows: TGTGCCAGCAGTCCTACAGGGATTGAGACCCAGTACTTC. Protein sequence: CASSPTGIETQYF. The chain employs TRBV27 and TRBJ2-5, with D possibly being TRBD1 (6 bases). This CDR3 is built from 13 residues. Trimming stripped 5 bases from V and 5 bases from J, with 12 bases between. Per germline, CDR1 MNHEY and CDR2 SMNVEV (reference sequence).

J is TRBJ2-7 and V is TRBV28; D uncertain. Germline loops: CDR1 MDHEN, CDR2 SYDVKM. V dropped 4 bases and J dropped 1 base, with 5 bases sitting between them. The CDR3 extends over 12 amino acids. The CDR3 DNA reads TGTGCCAGCAGTTCCCCTTCCTACGAGCAGTACGTC. It encodes CASSSPSYEQYV.